Listed below are T cell receptor beta chains from one sample, sequenced in a study of control samples from healthy donors and cancer patients. Assay: immunoSEQ multiplex PCR; the TCRdb copy retains only in-frame clones and omits some. The sample carries approximately 150,000 clones, just under 90% recorded once. The sequenced material came from PBMCs. The source is a man aged 45-60 years with head and neck cancer. The CDR3 runs from the conserved cysteine through the conserved F or W. The D gene is left open where the match is weak. Size tells how often a clone was seen (once, few, many) or the class of an expanded clone, and some rows leave it out.

v_call	d_call	clone_size	j_call	cdr3_nt	cdr3_aa
TRBV15	-	-	TRBJ2-7	TGTGCCACCAGCGATCGAGGGCTGTCCTCCTACGAGCAGTACTTC	CATSDRGLSSYEQYF
TRBV9	-	-	TRBJ2-2	TGTGCCAGCAGCGTCCAGGGTCTAACCGGGGAGCTGTTTTTT	CASSVQGLTGELFF
TRBV5-1	-	-	TRBJ2-1	TGCGCCAGCAGTAGCGACGGGGATTGGTACAATGAGCAGTTCTTC	CASSSDGDWYNEQFF
TRBV4-1	TRBD1	once	TRBJ1-6	TGCGCCAGCAGCCCGATGACAGGGCTCTCCTATAATTCACCCCTCCACTTT	CASSPMTGLSYNSPLHF
TRBV5-1	-	-	TRBJ2-2	TGCGCCAGCAGCTTGGTGCTCACCGGGGAGCTGTTTTTT	CASSLVLTGELFF
TRBV6-4	TRBD1	-	TRBJ2-1	TGTGCCAGCAGCGCACAGGGGAAACCCTACAATGAGCAGTTCTTC	CASSAQGKPYNEQFF
TRBV28	-	-	TRBJ2-4	TGTGCCAGCAGTCCTTCGGGTTTAGCCAAAAACATTCAGTACTTC	CASSPSGLAKNIQYF
TRBV24-1	TRBD2	-	TRBJ2-1	TGTGCCACCAGTGAGTTAGCGGGAGGGTACAATGAGCAGTTCTTC	CATSELAGGYNEQFF
TRBV3-1/TRBV3-2	TRBD1	-	TRBJ2-1	TGTGCCAGCAGCCAAGATGCGTACGGACAGGGGTTCTTC	CASSQDAYGQGFF
TRBV19	-	-	TRBJ1-1	TGTGCCAGTAGCCCGACGGGCCTGAACACTGAAGCTTTCTTT	CASSPTGLNTEAFF
TRBV9	-	-	TRBJ1-1	TGTGCCAGCAAGGCTACGATGAACACTGAAGCTTTCTTT	CASKATMNTEAFF
TRBV28	-	once	TRBJ1-1	TGTGCCAGCAGTTCACCCCCTGCCGCTAACCGGGGTGAAGCTTTCTTT	CASSSPPAANRGEAFF
TRBV20-1	-	-	TRBJ2-3	TGCAGTGCTGGTGGCGGAACAGATACGCAGTATTTT	CSAGGGTDTQYF
TRBV5-6	TRBD2	once	TRBJ2-5	TGTGCCAGCAGCTCCTCCCGACTAGCGGGGACTCAAGAGACCCAGTACTTC	CASSSSRLAGTQETQYF
TRBV18	TRBD1	-	TRBJ2-5	TGTGCCAGCTCACCGTCGGGACAGAATGGGGAGACCCAGTACTTC	CASSPSGQNGETQYF
TRBV2	-	-	TRBJ1-1	TGTGCCAGCATTGGGTCGCGGAGTTGGCCTGAAGCTTTCTTT	CASIGSRSWPEAFF
TRBV6-5	-	-	TRBJ2-3	TGTGCCAGTATGAGAACTAGCACAGATACGCAGTATTTT	CASMRTSTDTQYF
TRBV9	TRBD2	few	TRBJ2-2	TGTGCCAGCAAGACAAGCGGGGGGGACACCGGGGAGCTGTTTTTT	CASKTSGGDTGELFF
TRBV28	-	-	TRBJ2-4	TGTGCCAGCAGTTTATCAGGGGACCAAAACATTCAGTACTTC	CASSLSGDQNIQYF
TRBV4-2	-	-	TRBJ2-1	TGTGCCAGCAGCCAAGGGGACGGGGCAAATGAGCAGTTCTTC	CASSQGDGANEQFF
TRBV4-1	-	-	TRBJ1-1	TGCGCCAGCAGCCAGAAGGCAGCAGGGATGTTCGCTGAAGCTTTCTTT	CASSQKAAGMFAEAFF
TRBV19	-	-	TRBJ2-7	TGTGCCAGTAGCCCTGGGGGCGGCGGCACCTACGAGCAGTACTTC	CASSPGGGGTYEQYF
TRBV2	-	-	TRBJ1-4	TGTGCCAGCAGTGACCGACAGCCAATTAATGAAAAACTGTTTTTT	CASSDRQPINEKLFF
TRBV5-1	-	few	TRBJ1-4	TGCGCCAGCAGCTTGGCGGACAGTCCTTATGAAAAACTGTTTTTT	CASSLADSPYEKLFF
TRBV5-8	-	-	TRBJ2-5	TGTGCCAGCAATTACCCGGAGACCCAGTACTTC	CASNYPETQYF
TRBV7-8	-	-	TRBJ2-1	TGTGCCAGCAGCTTTGGTGGGGCATATGAGCAGTTCTTC	CASSFGGAYEQFF
TRBV6-5	TRBD1	-	TRBJ1-2	TGTGCCACCTCCTGGGACAGGGACTATGGCTACACCTTC	CATSWDRDYGYTF
TRBV5-1	TRBD1	-	TRBJ2-1	TGCGCCAGCAGCTCTGGACAGGGGGCGGATGAGCAGTTCTTC	CASSSGQGADEQFF
TRBV7-9	-	-	TRBJ1-2	TGTGCCTCGGGAGGGGACTATGGCTACACCTTC	CASGGDYGYTF
TRBV28	-	-	TRBJ1-5	TGTGCCAGCAGCTTGGGGCTTGATAGCAATCAGCCCCAGCATTTT	CASSLGLDSNQPQHF
TRBV6-1	TRBD1	-	TRBJ1-5	TGTGCCAGCAGTGAAGCGTTTTCAACAGGGGTGAGGAATCAGCCCCAGCATTTT	CASSEAFSTGVRNQPQHF
TRBV18	TRBD2	-	TRBJ2-4	TGTGCCAGCTCACCGCCGGGGGGTTGGAACATTCAGTACTTC	CASSPPGGWNIQYF
TRBV5-1	-	-	TRBJ1-2	TGCGCCAGCAGCTTGTGGGCAGGCGGACTCGACTATGGCTACACCTTC	CASSLWAGGLDYGYTF
TRBV5-8	-	-	TRBJ2-3	TGTGCCAGCAGCTTGGCTAGGGATACGCAGTATTTT	CASSLARDTQYF
TRBV7-9	-	-	TRBJ1-2	TGTGCCAGCAGCCCTGGACCGTCTAACTATGGCTACACCTTC	CASSPGPSNYGYTF
TRBV6-6	-	-	TRBJ2-6	TGTGCCAGCACCGATTTGAGGGCCTCTGGGGCCAACGTCCTGACTTTC	CASTDLRASGANVLTF
TRBV28	TRBD1	-	TRBJ2-3	TGTGCCAGCAGTTTATTTACAGGGGGCTATGCAGATACGCAGTATTTT	CASSLFTGGYADTQYF
TRBV3-1/TRBV3-2	TRBD1	-	TRBJ1-2	TGTGCCAGCAGCCCGGGACAGGGGTACGCTGGCTACACCTTC	CASSPGQGYAGYTF
TRBV5-4	-	once	TRBJ1-2	TGTGCCAGCAGCTTGTGGACAGCCATTTATGGCTACACCTTC	CASSLWTAIYGYTF
TRBV10-3	TRBD1	-	TRBJ2-3	TGTGCCATCCGCGACAGGGGAGGTATCACAGATACGCAGTATTTT	CAIRDRGGITDTQYF
TRBV5-5	-	-	TRBJ2-3	TGTGCCAGCAGCTTACAAGGAGCAAGGGGGTCGGGCACAGATACGCAGTATTTT	CASSLQGARGSGTDTQYF
TRBV12-3/TRBV12-4	-	-	TRBJ1-1	TGTGCCAGCAGTCTTGGGGGGCCCCGTGAAGCTTTCTTT	CASSLGGPREAFF
TRBV4-1	TRBD1	-	TRBJ2-1	TGCGCCAGCAGCCGTTCCGGGACAGGGGGTGGACATGAGCAGTTCTTC	CASSRSGTGGGHEQFF
TRBV14	-	few	TRBJ1-6	TGTGCCAGCAGCCAAGAGGGGAGGAACTATAATTCACCCCTCCACTTT	CASSQEGRNYNSPLHF
TRBV5-1	-	-	TRBJ2-1	TGCGCCAGCACCCAAGACGGAAGCTCCTACAATGAGCAGTTCTTC	CASTQDGSSYNEQFF
TRBV5-6	TRBD1	-	TRBJ2-2	TGTGCCAGCAGCATACAGGGGGCCGGCACCGGGGAGCTGTTTTTT	CASSIQGAGTGELFF
TRBV19	-	-	TRBJ2-3	TGTGCCAGTAGTCCCTTATGGGGGGGCACAGATACGCAGTATTTT	CASSPLWGGTDTQYF
TRBV19	-	few	TRBJ1-5	TGTGCCAGTAGTATCACGACAGATAGCAATCAGCCCCAGCATTTT	CASSITTDSNQPQHF
TRBV6-5	TRBD1	-	TRBJ1-4	TGTGCCAGCAGTTTCTCGACAGGGGGCGTTGAAAAACTGTTTTTT	CASSFSTGGVEKLFF
TRBV19	-	-	TRBJ2-7	TGTGCCAGTAGTAAGGGGGGAAGGGACTACGAGCAGTACTTC	CASSKGGRDYEQYF
TRBV7-9	-	-	TRBJ1-2	TGTGCCAGCAGCTCTTCGACTCAGGGCCCCTATGGCTACACCTTC	CASSSSTQGPYGYTF
TRBV19	-	few	TRBJ2-1	TGTGCCAGTAGTATTTATAGTATCGATGAGCAGTTCTTC	CASSIYSIDEQFF
TRBV7-9	TRBD1	-	TRBJ1-2	TGTGCCAGCAGCCCCTCTGGTTGGAGGGGGCCGGGTGGCTACACCTTC	CASSPSGWRGPGGYTF
TRBV7-2	-	-	TRBJ1-5	TGTGCCAGCAGCTTAAGTCCGAATCAGCCCCAGCATTTT	CASSLSPNQPQHF
TRBV5-1	-	-	TRBJ2-7	TGCGCCAGCAGCTTGGCGGCAGGGACCTACGAGCAGTACTTC	CASSLAAGTYEQYF
TRBV24-1	-	-	TRBJ2-3	TGTGCCACCAGTGATTCTCAACTCCCGGGACTGAAAATTACCACAGATACGCAGTATTTT	CATSDSQLPGLKITTDTQYF
TRBV25-1	TRBD1	-	TRBJ2-3	TGTGCCAGCGACCATGGACAGGGGCCGCGCAGGGATACGCAGTATTTT	CASDHGQGPRRDTQYF